A single sample is the source of the 17 T cell receptor beta chains below, sequenced in a study of response to subunit inactivated influenza vaccine. Each CDR3 protein is one row after TCRdb ran MiXCR on the RT-PCR reads. This sample has a few hundred thousand distinct CDR3 sequences, with approximately 15% found just once. Sequencing used PBMCs from blood, obtained 12 days after vaccination. The source of these receptors is a man over 45 who received an inactivated influenza vaccine.

V and J are TRBV11-3 and TRBJ2-1, with 7 bases that match TRBD1. This CDR3 comprises 14 residues. Germline CDR1 SGHNT, CDR2 YENEEA. Losses at the gene ends were 5 bases for V and 6 bases for J; bases not matched to a gene: 7. In DNA, the CDR3 is TGTGCCAGCAGCGCCGGGACAGCAGTCAATGAGCAGTTCTTC. Encoded protein: CASSAGTAVNEQFF.

The chain couples TRBV7-2 to TRBJ2-3, with D tentatively TRBD1 (6 bases). CDR1 SGHTA and CDR2 FQGNSA come from the germline V gene. This CDR3 has 15 amino acids. V was clipped by 5 bases and J by 0 bases, with 12 bases between them. CDR3 region: CASSPDRRSTDTQYF. In DNA, the CDR3 is TGTGCCAGCAGCCCGGACAGACGAAGCACAGATACGCAGTATTTT.

This chain connects TRBV29-1 to TRBJ2-2; D possibly corresponds to TRBD1 (6 bases). V dropped 4 bases and J dropped 0 bases, with 9 bases sitting between them. The CDR3 spans 14 residues. Germline CDR1 is SQVTM and CDR2 is ANQGSEA. CDR3 loop: CSVGTGSNTGELFF. The CDR3 nucleotides are TGCAGCGTTGGCACAGGGTCGAACACCGGGGAGCTGTTTTTT.

This clonotype was detected only a few times. The genes are TRBV28 and TRBJ2-6; D not resolved. This CDR3 region has 16 residues. Germline CDR1 MDHEN, CDR2 SYDVKM. Trimming removed 2 bases from V and 0 bases from J, with 8 bases in between. The CDR3 nucleotides are TGTGCCAGCAGTTTACTGGAAACCTCTGGGGCCAACGTCCTGACTTTC. Protein: CASSLLETSGANVLTF.

This clonotype was detected a few times. This rearrangement joins TRBV7-9 to TRBJ2-1; the match to TRBD2 covers 9 bases. J lost 6 bases, V lost 3 bases, and 6 bases had no gene match. The CDR3 length is 15 residues. Germline V lookup: CDR1 SEHNR, CDR2 FQNEAQ (reference sequence). CDR3 sequence (DNA): TGTGCCAGCAGCTTCTATGGACTAGCGAGCAATGAGCAGTTCTTC. Protein product: CASSFYGLASNEQFF. Full variable domain (rest looked up from reference TRBV7-9 and TRBJ2-1): DTGVSQNPRHKITKRGQNVTFRCDPISEHNRLYWYRQTLGQGPEFLTYFQNEAQLEKSRLLSDRFSAERPKGSFSTLEIQRTEQGDSAMYLCASSFYGLASNEQFFGPGTRLTVL.

The chain has TRBV10-3 and TRBJ2-6; 7 nucleotides align to TRBD1. With V trimmed by 6 bases and J by 2 bases, 7 bases remained unmatched. The CDR3 extends over 16 amino acids. The germline CDR1 and CDR2 sequences are ENHRY and SYGVKD. The CDR3 region is CAISPPTGTGANVLTF. The CDR3 coding sequence is TGTGCCATCAGCCCCCCGACAGGGACTGGGGCCAACGTCCTGACTTTC.

The rearrangement uses TRBV28 and TRBJ2-4, with D perhaps matching TRBD1 (5 bases). V was clipped by 2 bases and J by 7 bases, with 12 bases between them. The CDR3 has 14 amino acids. Germline CDR1 and CDR2: MDHEN and SYDVKM. The CDR3 loop reads CASSLPHQGNIQYF. DNA of the CDR3: TGTGCCAGCAGTTTACCCCATCAGGGCAACATTCAGTACTTC.

This clonotype was seen only a few times. CDR3 DNA sequence: TGTGCCAGCAGCTACCGCTATAGGGGGTACCACAGGGAAAACAATGAGCAGTTCTTC. Residues: CASSYRYRGYHRENNEQFF. The chain recombines TRBV7-2 with TRBJ2-1, with D possibly being TRBD1 (6 bases). Trimming left V 4 bases short and J 5 bases short, with 27 bases between. Germline loops: CDR1 SGHTA, CDR2 FQGNSA. This CDR3 has 19 amino acids.

The V gene is TRBV6-6, the J gene TRBJ2-1, with D possibly being TRBD2 (5 bases). Germline CDR1 reads MNHNY; CDR2 reads SVGAGI (reference sequence). This CDR3 region has 13 residues. V lost 5 bases and J 6 bases, leaving 11 bases between the germline ends. In nucleotides, the CDR3 is TGTGCCAGCAGTCGAGGGCCTTTCAATGAGCAGTTCTTC. This encodes CASSRGPFNEQFF.

This chain links TRBV7-9 with TRBJ1-1; D is uncertain. The germline gives CDR1 SEHNR, CDR2 FQNEAQ (reference sequence). Trimming removed 5 bases from V and 6 bases from J, with 16 bases in between. The CDR3 has 14 residues. For the CDR3, the DNA is TGTGCCAGCAGCCCCCTAGGAGGGCCCGCTGAAGCTTTCTTT. This codes for CASSPLGGPAEAFF.

This clonotype was counted a few times. This chain connects TRBV20-1 to TRBJ2-1; 8 bases are shared with TRBD2. The length of the CDR3 is 15 residues. Germline CDR1 reads DFQATT; CDR2 reads SNEGSKA (reference sequence). Losses at the gene ends were 0 bases for V and 3 bases for J; bases not matched to a gene: 4. The CDR3 DNA follows: TGCAGTGCTAGAGATCTAAGCGGGAGCTACAATGAGCAGTTCTTC. Translated: CSARDLSGSYNEQFF.

CDR3 coding DNA: TGTGCCAGCAGCACAGGGGTAGTCCCCGGGTTCCCCAATGAGCAGTTCTTC. It encodes CASSTGVVPGFPNEQFF. The chain is built from TRBV7-2 and TRBJ2-1; 7 positions match TRBD1. The CDR3 covers 17 residues. Germline V gives CDR1 SGHTA, CDR2 FQGNSA. Trimming took 5 bases from V and 6 from J; bases not matched to a gene: 16.

This clonotype was observed a few times. The rearrangement uses TRBV7-2 and TRBJ2-5; D call uncertain. Trimming cost V 5 bases and J 4 bases, with 14 bases left between them. There are 14 residues in the CDR3. In germline, CDR1 is SGHTA, CDR2 FQGNSA. Written as DNA, the CDR3 is TGTGCCAGCAGCCTTTTTGGGCGCGGAGAGACCCAGTACTTC. Its translation: CASSLFGRGETQYF.

V gene TRBV3-1 combines with J gene TRBJ1-6; the D gene is possibly TRBD1 (6 bases). CDR1 and CDR2 (germline): LGHDT, YNNKEL (reference sequence). V lost 8 bases, J lost 0 bases, and 23 bases lay in between. The CDR3 is 19 amino acids. In DNA form, the CDR3 reads TGTGCCAGCTCACGTAGCGGGCAGGGGATCCTCTCCTATAATTCACCCCTCCACTTT. Its translation is CASSRSGQGILSYNSPLHF.

This rearrangement joins TRBV25-1 to TRBJ1-3, with D perhaps matching TRBD1 (6 bases). The CDR3 is 15 amino acids. Trimming took off 4 bases at V and 2 bases at J, with 12 bases between the two ends. Germline V gene lookup returns CDR1 MGHDK and CDR2 SYGVNS. The DNA of the CDR3 is TGTGCCAGCAGTGGGTTCACAGGGCCTGGAAACACCATATATTTT. Its protein is CASSGFTGPGNTIYF.

The V and J genes are TRBV6-2 or TRBV6-3 and TRBJ2-1; 7 nucleotides agree with TRBD2. Germline V lookup: CDR1 MNHEY, CDR2 SVGEGT. V lost 6 bases, J lost 10 bases, and 15 bases stayed unmatched. This CDR3 is built from 15 residues. CDR3 sequence (DNA): TGTGCCAGCAGCTCAGCGGGATGGTCATCGGGAGAGCAGTTCTTC. Translated, it gives CASSSAGWSSGEQFF.

This clonotype was picked up a small number of times. The chain has TRBV5-1 and TRBJ2-1; D not resolved. The CDR3 is 14 residues long. Germline CDR1 reads SGHRS; CDR2 reads YFSETQ. Deletions cut 1 base from V and 9 bases from J, with 14 bases between. The CDR3 region has the DNA TGCGCCAGCAGCTTGCAGGATATGGAGAGTGAGCAGTTCTTC. Translating gives CASSLQDMESEQFF.